The 14 T cell receptor beta chains given below trace back to one sample, sequenced in a study of technical replicates of blood from a few donors. Assay: immunoSEQ multiplex PCR; the TCRdb copy retains only in-frame clones and omits some. Counted here are 65,000 to 90,000 clones, around 94% occurring once; the ten biggest clones make up 0.39%. The sample comprised T cells isolated from PBMCs. The receptors derive from a human donor in good health.

In this sample, this clone turned up once. The chain is built from TRBV5-1 and TRBJ2-1, with TRBD2 as a possible D gene (5 bases). This CDR3 is 14 amino acids long. Germline CDR1 reads SGHRS; CDR2 reads YFSETQ. V gave up 1 base and J gave up 1 base, with 6 bases separating them. In nucleotides, the CDR3 is TGCGCCAGCAGCTTGACGGGATCCTACAATGAGCAGTTCTTC. Residues: CASSLTGSYNEQFF.

The V gene is TRBV29-1, the J gene TRBJ2-7; 8 bases match TRBD1. The CDR3 runs 15 residues. V was clipped by 0 bases and J by 3 bases; unmatched bases: 7. Looked up from germline, CDR1 is SQVTM and CDR2 is ANQGSEA. CDR3 residues: CSVEEGQGVVYEQYF. The CDR3 coding sequence is TGCAGCGTTGAAGAAGGACAGGGTGTCGTCTACGAGCAGTACTTC.

CDR3 coding DNA: TGTGCCAGCAGCCCCAGGGGCTTAGCGGGAGGTGTCGATGAGCAGTTCTTC. This gives the protein CASSPRGLAGGVDEQFF. The chain is built from TRBV7-9 and TRBJ2-1, with 10 nucleotides matching TRBD2. The trim removed 5 bases at V and 8 bases at J, leaving 15 bases unmatched. Germline V gene lookup returns CDR1 SEHNR and CDR2 FQNEAQ (reference sequence). CDR3 length equals 17 residues.

In nucleotides, the CDR3 is TGTGCCAGCAGTGACCGGGCCTCGGGGGTAGCTTTCTTT. Amino acid sequence: CASSDRASGVAFF. The rearrangement links TRBV6-1 to TRBJ1-1; possible D gene TRBD1, 5 bases. The V and J ends lost 3 bases and 10 bases respectively, with 15 bases between them. Germline V gene data show CDR1 as MNHNS and CDR2 as SASEGT. The CDR3 consists of 13 residues.

The chain couples TRBV19 to TRBJ2-3, with D tentatively TRBD1 (6 bases). Germline V lookup: CDR1 LNHDA, CDR2 SQIVND (reference sequence). The ends were cut back, 11 bases at V and 1 base at J, with 19 bases in the middle. CDR3 length equals 15 residues. The CDR3 DNA is TGTGCCTCCCTAAGCAGGGGCATCGGCACAGATACGCAGTATTTT. It yields the protein CASLSRGIGTDTQYF. Based on the CDR3 plus reference TRBV19 and TRBJ2-3, the full variable domain is DGGITQSPKYLFRKEGQNVTLSCEQNLNHDAMYWYRQDPGQGLRLIYYSQIVNDFQKGDIAEGYSVSREKKESFPLTVTSAQKNPTAFYLCASLSRGIGTDTQYFGPGTRLTVL.

This rearrangement joins TRBV18 to TRBJ2-7; D is possibly TRBD2 (7 bases). The CDR3 has 14 amino acids. Germline V gene data show CDR1 as KGHSH and CDR2 as LQKENI. V was shortened by 2 bases and J by 4 bases, with 12 bases between the two germline ends. CDR3 loop: CASSPRGGLYEQYF. The CDR3 DNA reads TGTGCCAGCTCACCAAGGGGGGGCCTTTACGAGCAGTACTTC.

The V gene is TRBV10-1, the J gene TRBJ2-2, with D hard to call. From germline, CDR1 is WNHNN and CDR2 SYGVQD (reference sequence). Deletions cut 4 bases from V and 3 bases from J, with 6 bases between. The CDR3 covers 13 residues. CDR3 sequence: CASSAQYTGELFF. The CDR3 DNA reads TGCGCCAGCAGTGCGCAGTACACCGGGGAGCTGTTTTTT.

The chain is built from TRBV28 and TRBJ2-7; 9 bases fit TRBD1. This CDR3 has 14 residues. From germline, CDR1 is MDHEN and CDR2 SYDVKM. The V and J ends lost 4 bases and 3 bases, in that order; junction bases with no gene match: 4. In DNA form, the CDR3 reads TGTGCCAGCAGTTGGGGACAGGGAGGCTACGAGCAGTACTTC. Translating gives CASSWGQGGYEQYF.

V gene TRBV18 combines with J gene TRBJ2-1, with 12 positions matching TRBD2. CDR3 size: 16 residues. Trimming took 2 bases from V and 9 from J; bases not matched to a gene: 8. Germline CDR1 reads KGHSH; CDR2 reads LQKENI. The chain's CDR3 is CASSPRSGLAGSEQFF. For the CDR3, the DNA is TGTGCCAGCTCACCAAGATCGGGACTAGCGGGTAGTGAGCAGTTCTTC.

This chain uses TRBV15 with TRBJ1-5, with D possibly TRBD1 on 6 matching bases. V was pared by 1 base and J by 6 bases, with 13 bases between. The CDR3 is 15 residues long. Germline loops: CDR1 LNHNV, CDR2 YYDKDF (reference sequence). CDR3 sequence reads: CATSRVWAGAQPQHF. DNA for the CDR3: TGTGCCACCAGCAGAGTTTGGGCAGGGGCTCAGCCCCAGCATTTT.

The count of this clone is one. V and J are TRBV9 and TRBJ2-5, with 7 bases aligning to TRBD2. Germline V gene sequence: CDR1 SGDLS, CDR2 YYNGEE. There are 15 residues in the CDR3. The V and J ends lost 1 base and 3 bases, in that order; junction bases with no gene match: 6. The CDR3 DNA reads as TGTGCCAGCAGCGTATCCGGGACTACTGAAGAGACCCAGTACTTC. This codes for CASSVSGTTEETQYF.

J is TRBJ1-5 and V is TRBV28, with D possibly TRBD1 on 5 matching bases. There are 15 residues in the CDR3. Germline CDR1 is MDHEN and CDR2 is SYDVKM. V lost 7 bases, J lost 7 bases, and 20 bases lay in between. CDR3 sequence reads: CASTPSSGGEQPQHF. CDR3 coding DNA: TGTGCCAGCACCCCATCTAGTGGGGGGGAACAGCCCCAGCATTTT.

The chain has TRBV25-1 and TRBJ1-5, with 7 nucleotides matching TRBD1. The CDR3 sequence is 16 residues long. The J segment lost 4 bases and the V segment lost 3 bases, leaving 9 bases of the junction unmatched. Germline values: CDR1 MGHDK, CDR2 SYGVNS. CDR3 loop: CASSEGKKQGNQPQHF. DNA for the CDR3: TGTGCCAGCAGTGAGGGGAAAAAACAGGGGAATCAGCCCCAGCATTTT.

The chain recombines TRBV11-2 with TRBJ2-6; 7 nucleotides align to TRBD1. The V segment lost 5 bases and the J segment 3 bases; nucleotides outside the gene matches: 1. CDR1 and CDR2 from the germline V gene are SGHAT and FQNNGV. The CDR3 is 14 amino acids. This CDR3 is CASSDRVGANVLTF. CDR3 DNA sequence: TGTGCCAGCAGCGACAGGGTTGGGGCCAACGTCCTGACTTTC. Full variable domain (remainder filled in from reference TRBV11-2 and TRBJ2-6): EAGVAQSPRYKIIEKRQSVAFWCNPISGHATLYWYQQILGQGPKLLIQFQNNGVVDDSQLPKDRFSAERLKGVDSTLKIQPAKLEDSAVYLCASSDRVGANVLTFGAGSRLTVL.